The rows below give T cell receptor beta chains drawn from one sample of a study of blood T cells in healthy people across ages. In TCRdb, the 5' RACE reads were re-called with MiXCR into one record per CDR3 protein. The table shows 790,000 or so distinct CDR3 sequences, with 46% occurring only once. Sequencing was performed on blood. These TCRs come from a man aged 80 or over in good health. Both conserved end residues are part of each CDR3. A D gene is named only where the DNA matches it firmly. Expanded clones are given a class, and other clones once, few, many or no size at all.

>.|.|TRBV4-2|TRBJ1-4
CASSETSLNDEKLFF
TGTGCCAGCAGCGAGACCTCTCTAAACGATGAAAAACTGTTTTTT
>.|.|TRBV7-2|TRBJ2-7
CASSLPNNEQYF
TGTGCCAGCAGCTTACCCAACAATGAGCAGTACTTC
>few|.|TRBV27|TRBJ1-2
CASSFGVNYGYTF
TGTGCCAGCAGTTTCGGGGTGAATTATGGCTACACCTTC
>.|TRBD2|TRBV2|TRBJ2-5
CASSARLAYQETQYF
TGTGCCAGCAGCGCCAGACTAGCGTACCAAGAGACCCAGTACTTC
>.|.|TRBV7-8|TRBJ2-2
CASSRGPRIRSTGELFF
TGTGCCAGCAGTCGAGGCCCCAGAATAAGGTCCACCGGGGAGCTGTTTTTT
>.|.|TRBV12-3/TRBV12-4|TRBJ2-1
CASSPIGGAGSYNEQFF
TGTGCCAGCAGTCCGATCGGGGGAGCGGGTTCCTACAATGAGCAGTTCTTC
>.|TRBD2|TRBV20-1|TRBJ2-6
CSARVRLAGGPAGSGANVLTF
TGCAGTGCTAGAGTCCGCCTAGCGGGCGGCCCGGCCGGCTCCGGGGCCAACGTCCTGACTTTC
>.|.|TRBV4-2|TRBJ2-3
CASSQAGGRAVDTQYF
TGTGCCAGCAGCCAAGCGGGCGGACGCGCGGTAGATACGCAGTATTTT
>.|TRBD2|TRBV29-1|TRBJ2-3
CSIGSSGSTDTQYF
TGCAGCATTGGGTCTAGCGGTAGCACAGATACGCAGTATTTT
>few|TRBD2|TRBV29-1|TRBJ2-1
CSGELALNEQFF
TGCAGCGGCGAACTAGCGTTGAATGAGCAGTTCTTC
>few|.|TRBV20-1|TRBJ2-3
CSAREFTDTQYF
TGCAGTGCTAGAGAGTTTACAGATACGCAGTATTTT
>.|.|TRBV4-1|TRBJ2-1
CASSQPLSGFGEQFF
TGCGCCAGCAGCCAACCCCTTAGCGGCTTTGGTGAGCAGTTCTTC
>many|TRBD1|TRBV12-3/TRBV12-4|TRBJ2-7
CASSFGTGPSEQYF
TGTGCCAGCAGTTTTGGGACAGGGCCGTCGGAGCAGTACTTC
>few|TRBD2|TRBV4-2|TRBJ2-1
CASSRREMENEQFF
TGTGCCAGCAGCAGGCGGGAGATGGAGAATGAGCAGTTCTTC
>.|.|TRBV29-1|TRBJ1-1
CSVGLSSDTEAFF
TGCAGCGTTGGTTTGAGCTCGGACACTGAAGCTTTCTTT
>.|TRBD2|TRBV10-3|TRBJ2-5
CATGTSQETQYF
TGTGCCACCGGGACTAGTCAAGAGACCCAGTACTTC
>.|.|TRBV7-6|TRBJ2-7
CASSLGVGLVYEQYF
TGTGCCAGCAGCTTAGGTGTAGGGCTCGTATACGAGCAGTACTTC
>.|.|TRBV6-5|TRBJ1-3
CAASRENTIYF
TGTGCAGCCAGCCGGGAGAACACCATATATTTT
>.|.|TRBV11-3|TRBJ2-1
CATTNGNEQFF
TGTGCCACCACTAATGGGAATGAGCAGTTCTTC
>.|TRBD1|TRBV7-2|TRBJ2-5
CASSPSTRDRETQYF
TGTGCCAGCAGCCCGTCGACTAGGGACAGGGAGACCCAGTACTTC
>.|TRBD1|TRBV7-2|TRBJ2-5
CASSYWRGQGGETQYF
TGTGCCAGCAGCTACTGGAGGGGACAGGGAGGCGAGACCCAGTACTTC
>few|TRBD1|TRBV4-2|TRBJ2-7
CASSQGGRGHDEQYF
TGTGCCAGCAGCCAAGGTGGCAGGGGGCACGACGAGCAGTACTTC